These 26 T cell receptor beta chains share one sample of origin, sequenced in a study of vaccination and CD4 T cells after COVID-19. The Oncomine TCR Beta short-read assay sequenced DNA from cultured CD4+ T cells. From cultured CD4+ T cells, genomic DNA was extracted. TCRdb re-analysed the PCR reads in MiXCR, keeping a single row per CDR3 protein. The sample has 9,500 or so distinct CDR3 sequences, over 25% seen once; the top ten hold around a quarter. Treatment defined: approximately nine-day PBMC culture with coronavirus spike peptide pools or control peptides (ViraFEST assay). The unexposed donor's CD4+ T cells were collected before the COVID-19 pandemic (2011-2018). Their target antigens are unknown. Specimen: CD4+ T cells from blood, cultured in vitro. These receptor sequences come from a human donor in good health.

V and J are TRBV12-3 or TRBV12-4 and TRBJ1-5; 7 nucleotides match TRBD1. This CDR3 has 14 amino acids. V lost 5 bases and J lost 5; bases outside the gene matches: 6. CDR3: CASSIKQGYQPQHF. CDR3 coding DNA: TGTGCCAGCAGTATTAAACAGGGGTATCAGCCCCAGCATTTT.

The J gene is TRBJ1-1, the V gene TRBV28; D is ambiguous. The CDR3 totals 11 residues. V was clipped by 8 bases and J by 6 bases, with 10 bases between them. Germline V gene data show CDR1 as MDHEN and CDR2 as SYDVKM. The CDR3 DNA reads TGTGCCAGCCACCTCCGTCCTGAAGCTTTCTTT. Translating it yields CASHLRPEAFF.

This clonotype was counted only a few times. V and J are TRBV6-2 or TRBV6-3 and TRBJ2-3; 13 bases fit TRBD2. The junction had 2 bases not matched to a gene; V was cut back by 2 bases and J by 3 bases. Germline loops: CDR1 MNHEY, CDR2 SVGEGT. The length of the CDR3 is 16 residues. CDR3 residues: CASSYRTSGRTDTQYF. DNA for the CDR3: TGTGCCAGCAGTTACCGGACTAGCGGGAGAACAGATACGCAGTATTTT.

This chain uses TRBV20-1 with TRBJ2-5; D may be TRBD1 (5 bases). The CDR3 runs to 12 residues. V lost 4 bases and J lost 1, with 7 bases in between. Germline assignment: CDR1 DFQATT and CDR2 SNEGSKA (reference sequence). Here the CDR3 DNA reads TGCAGTGCTACCAGGGCCCAAGAGACCCAGTACTTC. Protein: CSATRAQETQYF.

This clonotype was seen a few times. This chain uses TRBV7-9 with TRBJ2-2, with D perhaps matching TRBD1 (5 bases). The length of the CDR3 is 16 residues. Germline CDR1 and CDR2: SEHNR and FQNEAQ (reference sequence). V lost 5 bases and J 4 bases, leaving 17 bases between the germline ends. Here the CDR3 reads CASSVQGGASTGELFF. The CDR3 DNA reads TGTGCCAGCAGCGTTCAGGGTGGGGCGAGCACCGGGGAGCTGTTTTTT. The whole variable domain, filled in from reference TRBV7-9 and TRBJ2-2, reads DTGVSQNPRHKITKRGQNVTFRCDPISEHNRLYWYRQTLGQGPEFLTYFQNEAQLEKSRLLSDRFSAERPKGSFSTLEIQRTEQGDSAMYLCASSVQGGASTGELFFGEGSRLTVL.

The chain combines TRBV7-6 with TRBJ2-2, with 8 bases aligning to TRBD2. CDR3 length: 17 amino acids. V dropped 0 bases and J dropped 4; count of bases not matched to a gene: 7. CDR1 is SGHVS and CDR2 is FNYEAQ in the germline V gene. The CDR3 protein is CASSLAPPAGATGELFF. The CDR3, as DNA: TGTGCCAGCAGCTTAGCGCCCCCAGCGGGAGCCACCGGGGAGCTGTTTTTT. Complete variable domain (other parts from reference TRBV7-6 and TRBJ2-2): GAGVSQSPRYKVTKRGQDVALRCDPISGHVSLYWYRQALGQGPEFLTYFNYEAQQDKSGLPNDRFSAERPEGSISTLTIQRTEQRDSAMYRCASSLAPPAGATGELFFGEGSRLTVL.

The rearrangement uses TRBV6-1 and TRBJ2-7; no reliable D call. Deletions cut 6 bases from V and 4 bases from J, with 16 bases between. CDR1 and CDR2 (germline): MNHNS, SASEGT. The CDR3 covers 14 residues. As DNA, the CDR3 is TGTGCCAGCAGCGCCGTCCCGATCGAATACGAGCAGTACTTC. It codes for CASSAVPIEYEQYF.

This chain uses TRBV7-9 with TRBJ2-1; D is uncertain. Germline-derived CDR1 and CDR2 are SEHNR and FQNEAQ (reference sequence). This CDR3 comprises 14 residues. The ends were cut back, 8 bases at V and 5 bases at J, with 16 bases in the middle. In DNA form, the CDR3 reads TGTGCCAGCCCCAAGCTGATGGGCCACAATGAGCAGTTCTTC. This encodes CASPKLMGHNEQFF.

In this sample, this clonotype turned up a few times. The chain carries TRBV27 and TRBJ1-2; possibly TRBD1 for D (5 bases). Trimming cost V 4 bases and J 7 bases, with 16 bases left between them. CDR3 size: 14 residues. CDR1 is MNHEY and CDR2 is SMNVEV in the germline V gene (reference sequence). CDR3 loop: CASSSSGTRAGYTF. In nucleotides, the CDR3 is TGTGCCAGCAGTTCCTCCGGGACCAGGGCTGGCTACACCTTC.

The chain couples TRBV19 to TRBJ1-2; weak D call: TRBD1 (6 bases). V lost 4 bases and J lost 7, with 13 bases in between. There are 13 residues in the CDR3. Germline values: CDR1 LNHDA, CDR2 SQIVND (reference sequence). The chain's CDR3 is CASSTRTVPGYTF. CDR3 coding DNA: TGTGCCAGTAGTACTCGGACAGTTCCTGGCTACACCTTC. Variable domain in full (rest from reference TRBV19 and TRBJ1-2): DGGITQSPKYLFRKEGQNVTLSCEQNLNHDAMYWYRQDPGQGLRLIYYSQIVNDFQKGDIAEGYSVSREKKESFPLTVTSAQKNPTAFYLCASSTRTVPGYTFGSGTRLTVV.

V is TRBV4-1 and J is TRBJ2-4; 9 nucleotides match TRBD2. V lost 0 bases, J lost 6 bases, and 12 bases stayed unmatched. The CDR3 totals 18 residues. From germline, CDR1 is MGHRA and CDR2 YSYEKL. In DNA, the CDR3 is TGCGCCAGCAGCCAAGATCAAGTGCGGGAGGGCCTGGGAAACATTCAGTACTTC. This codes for CASSQDQVREGLGNIQYF.

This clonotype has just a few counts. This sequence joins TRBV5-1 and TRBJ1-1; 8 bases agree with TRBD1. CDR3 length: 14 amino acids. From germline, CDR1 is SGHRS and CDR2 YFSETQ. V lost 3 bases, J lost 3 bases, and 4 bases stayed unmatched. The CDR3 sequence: CASSSQGADTEAFF. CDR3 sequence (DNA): TGCGCCAGCAGCTCGCAGGGGGCTGACACTGAAGCTTTCTTT.

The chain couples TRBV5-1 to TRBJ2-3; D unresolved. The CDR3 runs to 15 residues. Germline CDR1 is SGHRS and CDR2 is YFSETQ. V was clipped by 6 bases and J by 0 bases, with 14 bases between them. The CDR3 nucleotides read TGCGCCAGCACCCGTGGCGTCCCGAGCACAGATACGCAGTATTTT. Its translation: CASTRGVPSTDTQYF. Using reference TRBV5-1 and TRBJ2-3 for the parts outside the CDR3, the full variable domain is KAGVTQTPRYLIKTRGQQVTLSCSPISGHRSVSWYQQTPGQGLQFLFEYFSETQRNKGNFPGRFSGRQFSNSRSEMNVSTLELGDSALYLCASTRGVPSTDTQYFGPGTRLTVL.

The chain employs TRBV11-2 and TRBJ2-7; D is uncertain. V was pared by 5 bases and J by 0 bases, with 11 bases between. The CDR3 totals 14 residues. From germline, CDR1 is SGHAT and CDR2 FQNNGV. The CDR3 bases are TGTGCCAGCAGCCGCCGGAGTCGCTCCTACGAGCAGTACTTC. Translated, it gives CASSRRSRSYEQYF.

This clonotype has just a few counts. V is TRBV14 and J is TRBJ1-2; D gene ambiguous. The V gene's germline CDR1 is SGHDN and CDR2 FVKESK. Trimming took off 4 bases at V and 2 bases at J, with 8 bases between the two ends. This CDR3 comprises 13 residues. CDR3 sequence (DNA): TGTGCCAGCAGCCGGAAAGGGAACTATGGCTACACCTTC. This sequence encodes CASSRKGNYGYTF.

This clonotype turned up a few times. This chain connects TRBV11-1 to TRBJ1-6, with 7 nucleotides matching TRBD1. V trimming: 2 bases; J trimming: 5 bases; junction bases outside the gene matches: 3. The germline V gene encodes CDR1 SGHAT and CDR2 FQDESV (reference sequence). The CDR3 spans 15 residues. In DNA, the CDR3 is TGTGCCAGCAGCTTACGCACAGGGGATAATTCACCCCTCCACTTT. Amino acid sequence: CASSLRTGDNSPLHF.

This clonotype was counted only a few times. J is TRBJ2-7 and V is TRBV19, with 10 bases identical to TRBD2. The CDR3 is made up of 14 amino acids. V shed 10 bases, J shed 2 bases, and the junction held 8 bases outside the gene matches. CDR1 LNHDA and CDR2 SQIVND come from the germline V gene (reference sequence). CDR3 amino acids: CATFSGRAPYEQYF. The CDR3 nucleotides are TGTGCCACCTTCAGCGGGAGGGCCCCCTACGAGCAGTACTTC. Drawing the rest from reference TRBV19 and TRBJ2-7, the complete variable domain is DGGITQSPKYLFRKEGQNVTLSCEQNLNHDAMYWYRQDPGQGLRLIYYSQIVNDFQKGDIAEGYSVSREKKESFPLTVTSAQKNPTAFYLCATFSGRAPYEQYFGPGTRLTVT.

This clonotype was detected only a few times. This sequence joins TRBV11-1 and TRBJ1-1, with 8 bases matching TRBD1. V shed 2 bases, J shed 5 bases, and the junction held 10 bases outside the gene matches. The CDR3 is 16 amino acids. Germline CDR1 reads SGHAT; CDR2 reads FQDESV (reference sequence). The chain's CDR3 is CASSLMQGAWVTEAFF. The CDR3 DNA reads TGTGCCAGCAGCTTAATGCAGGGGGCGTGGGTGACTGAAGCTTTCTTT.

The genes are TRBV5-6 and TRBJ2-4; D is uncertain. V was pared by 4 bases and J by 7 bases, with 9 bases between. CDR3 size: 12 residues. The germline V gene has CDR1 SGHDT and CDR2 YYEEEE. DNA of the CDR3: TGTGCCAGCAGCCAGACCCCCAACATTCAGTACTTC. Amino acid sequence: CASSQTPNIQYF.

In DNA form, the CDR3 reads TGTGCCAGCAGAAGGGCTGGCGGGAGCTCCTACGAGCAGTACTTC. Residues: CASRRAGGSSYEQYF. The genes are TRBV2 and TRBJ2-7; 7 nucleotides align to TRBD2. CDR3 length: 15 amino acids. The V gene's germline CDR1 is SNHLY and CDR2 FYNNEI. With V trimmed by 6 bases and J by 0 bases, 8 bases remained unmatched.

The CDR3 here is CAWSHRPRAGNTEAFF. In nucleotides, the CDR3 is TGTGCCTGGAGCCACAGACCCAGGGCTGGGAACACTGAAGCTTTCTTT. This rearrangement joins TRBV30 to TRBJ1-1; tentatively, D is TRBD1 (5 bases). Looked up from germline, CDR1 is GTSNPN and CDR2 is SVGIG (reference sequence). V was clipped by 3 bases and J by 1 base, with 18 bases between them. The CDR3 totals 16 residues.

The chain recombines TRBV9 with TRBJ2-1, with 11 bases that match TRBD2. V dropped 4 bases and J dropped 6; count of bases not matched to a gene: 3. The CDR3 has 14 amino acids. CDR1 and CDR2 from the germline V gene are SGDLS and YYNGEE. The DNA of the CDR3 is TGTGCCAGCAGCCCGGGACTAGCGGCCAATGAGCAGTTCTTC. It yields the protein CASSPGLAANEQFF.

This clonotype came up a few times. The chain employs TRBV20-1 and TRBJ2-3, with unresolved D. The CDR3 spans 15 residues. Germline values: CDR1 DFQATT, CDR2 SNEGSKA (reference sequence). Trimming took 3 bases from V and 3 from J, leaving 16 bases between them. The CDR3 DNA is TGCAGTGCTAGCGATCCGGGTCTGGGAACAGATACGCAGTATTTT. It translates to CSASDPGLGTDTQYF.

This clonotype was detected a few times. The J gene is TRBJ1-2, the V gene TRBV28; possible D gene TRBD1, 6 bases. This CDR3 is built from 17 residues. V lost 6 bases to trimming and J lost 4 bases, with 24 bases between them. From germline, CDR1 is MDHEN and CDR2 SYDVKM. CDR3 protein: CASRLQGSRIRLYGYTF. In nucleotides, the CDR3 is TGTGCCAGCAGGTTACAGGGCTCCCGCATTCGGCTCTATGGCTACACCTTC.

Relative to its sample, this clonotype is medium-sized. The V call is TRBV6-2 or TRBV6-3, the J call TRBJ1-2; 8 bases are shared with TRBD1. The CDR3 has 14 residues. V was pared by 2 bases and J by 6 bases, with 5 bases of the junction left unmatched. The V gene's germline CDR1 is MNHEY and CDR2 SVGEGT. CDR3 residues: CASSYRDRSNGYTF. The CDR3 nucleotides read TGTGCCAGCAGTTACCGGGACAGGTCTAATGGCTACACCTTC.

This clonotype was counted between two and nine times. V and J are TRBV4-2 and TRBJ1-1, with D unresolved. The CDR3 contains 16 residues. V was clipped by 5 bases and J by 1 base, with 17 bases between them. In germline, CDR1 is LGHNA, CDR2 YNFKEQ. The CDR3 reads CASSMVSGLQNTEAFF. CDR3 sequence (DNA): TGTGCCAGCAGCATGGTGTCGGGCCTTCAGAACACTGAAGCTTTCTTT.